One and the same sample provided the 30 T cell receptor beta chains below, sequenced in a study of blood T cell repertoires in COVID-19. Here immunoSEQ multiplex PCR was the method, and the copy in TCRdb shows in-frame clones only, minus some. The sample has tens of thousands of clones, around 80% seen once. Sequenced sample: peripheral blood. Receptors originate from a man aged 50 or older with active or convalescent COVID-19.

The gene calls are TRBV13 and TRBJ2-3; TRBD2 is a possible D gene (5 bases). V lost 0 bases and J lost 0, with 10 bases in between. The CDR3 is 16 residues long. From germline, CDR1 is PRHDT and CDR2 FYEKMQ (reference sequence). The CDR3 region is CASSLGSSGSTDTQYF. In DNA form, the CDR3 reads TGTGCCAGCAGCTTAGGATCGAGCGGTAGCACAGATACGCAGTATTTT.

CDR3: CASSTLSTFTDTQYF. CDR3 nucleotides: TGTGCCAGCAGCACCCTTTCTACTTTCACAGATACGCAGTATTTT. The chain uses TRBV9 and TRBJ2-3, with unresolved D. CDR1 and CDR2 (germline): SGDLS, YYNGEE. The CDR3 is 15 amino acids. The ends were cut back, 4 bases at V and 2 bases at J, with 14 bases in the middle.

The CDR3 DNA reads TGTGCCAGCAGTTTTCAGGGCTATAATGAAAAACTGTTTTTT. This sequence encodes CASSFQGYNEKLFF. V is TRBV28 and J is TRBJ1-4, with a weak D call TRBD1 (5 bases). The CDR3 is 14 residues long. Trimming removed 3 bases at V and 4 bases at J, with 9 bases between. CDR1 is MDHEN, CDR2 SYDVKM, per germline.

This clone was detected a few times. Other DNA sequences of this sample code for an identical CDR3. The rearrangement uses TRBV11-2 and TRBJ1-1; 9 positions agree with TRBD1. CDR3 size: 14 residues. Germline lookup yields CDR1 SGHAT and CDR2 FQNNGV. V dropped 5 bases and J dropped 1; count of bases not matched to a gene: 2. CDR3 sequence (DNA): TGTGCCAGCAGCCCGGGACAGGGGAACACTGAAGCTTTCTTT. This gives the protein CASSPGQGNTEAFF.

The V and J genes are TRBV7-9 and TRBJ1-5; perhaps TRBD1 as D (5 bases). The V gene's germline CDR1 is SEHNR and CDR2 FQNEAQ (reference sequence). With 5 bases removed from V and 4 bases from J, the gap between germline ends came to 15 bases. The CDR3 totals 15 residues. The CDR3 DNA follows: TGTGCCAGCAGCCCCATTTCGGGGGGAAATCAGCCCCAGCATTTT. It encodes CASSPISGGNQPQHF.

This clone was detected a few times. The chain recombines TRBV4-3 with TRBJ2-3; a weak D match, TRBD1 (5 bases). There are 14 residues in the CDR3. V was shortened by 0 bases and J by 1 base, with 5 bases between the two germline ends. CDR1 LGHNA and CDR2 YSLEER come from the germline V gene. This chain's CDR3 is CASSQDRGTDTQYF. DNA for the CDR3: TGCGCCAGCAGCCAAGACAGGGGCACAGATACGCAGTATTTT.

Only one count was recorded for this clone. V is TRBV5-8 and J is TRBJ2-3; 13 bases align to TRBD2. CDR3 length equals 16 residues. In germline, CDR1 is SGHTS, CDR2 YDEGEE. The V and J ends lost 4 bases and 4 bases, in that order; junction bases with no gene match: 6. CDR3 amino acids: CASSKGLAGESDTQYF. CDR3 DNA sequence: TGTGCCAGCAGCAAAGGACTAGCGGGGGAGTCAGATACGCAGTATTTT.

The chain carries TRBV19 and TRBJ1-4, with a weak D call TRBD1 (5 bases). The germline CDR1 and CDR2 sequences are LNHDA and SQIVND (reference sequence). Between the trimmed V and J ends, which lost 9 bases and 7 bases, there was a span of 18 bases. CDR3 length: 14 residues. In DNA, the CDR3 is TGTGCCAGCAGTGGAGGGGTTCGGGGTGAAAAACTGTTTTTT. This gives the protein CASSGGVRGEKLFF. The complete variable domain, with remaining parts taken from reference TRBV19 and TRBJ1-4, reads DGGITQSPKYLFRKEGQNVTLSCEQNLNHDAMYWYRQDPGQGLRLIYYSQIVNDFQKGDIAEGYSVSREKKESFPLTVTSAQKNPTAFYLCASSGGVRGEKLFFGSGTQLSVL.

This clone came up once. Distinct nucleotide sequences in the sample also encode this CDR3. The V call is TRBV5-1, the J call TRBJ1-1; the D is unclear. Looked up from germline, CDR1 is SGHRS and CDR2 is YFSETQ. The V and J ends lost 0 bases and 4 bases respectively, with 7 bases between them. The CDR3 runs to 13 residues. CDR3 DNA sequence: TGCGCCAGCAGCTTGGATCGGGTCACTGAAGCTTTCTTT. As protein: CASSLDRVTEAFF.

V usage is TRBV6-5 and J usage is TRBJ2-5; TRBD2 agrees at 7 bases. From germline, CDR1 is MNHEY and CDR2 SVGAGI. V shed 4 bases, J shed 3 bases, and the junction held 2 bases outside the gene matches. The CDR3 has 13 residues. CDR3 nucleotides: TGTGCCAGCAGTTTCGGGGGGAAAGAGACCCAGTACTTC. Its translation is CASSFGGKETQYF.

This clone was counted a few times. The CDR3 DNA sequence: TGTGCCAGCAGCTCTAGATACGAGCGGGGGATAAGCTACGAGCAGTACTTC. Translation gives CASSSRYERGISYEQYF. The chain employs TRBV7-2 and TRBJ2-7, with 8 bases aligning to TRBD2. V trimming: 4 bases; J trimming: 3 bases; junction bases outside the gene matches: 14. CDR1 is SGHTA and CDR2 is FQGNSA in the germline V gene. This CDR3 contains 17 residues.

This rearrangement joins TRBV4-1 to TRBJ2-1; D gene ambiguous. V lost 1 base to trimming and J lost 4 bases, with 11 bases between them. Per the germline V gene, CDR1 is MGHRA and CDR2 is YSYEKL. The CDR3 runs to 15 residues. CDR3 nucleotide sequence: TGCGCCAGCAGCCAAGGTCTGACTGCTTACAATGAGCAGTTCTTC. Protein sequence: CASSQGLTAYNEQFF.

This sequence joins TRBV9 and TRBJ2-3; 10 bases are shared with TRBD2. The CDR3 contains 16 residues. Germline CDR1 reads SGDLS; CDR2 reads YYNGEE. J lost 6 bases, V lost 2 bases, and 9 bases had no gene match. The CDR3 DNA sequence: TGTGCCAGCAGCGTGTTAAGCGGGGGGGCCTTTGATACGCAGTATTTT. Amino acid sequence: CASSVLSGGAFDTQYF. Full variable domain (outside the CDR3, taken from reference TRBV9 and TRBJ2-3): DSGVTQTPKHLITATGQRVTLRCSPRSGDLSVYWYQQSLDQGLQFLIQYYNGEERAKGNILERFSAQQFPDLHSELNLSSLELGDSALYFCASSVLSGGAFDTQYFGPGTRLTVL.

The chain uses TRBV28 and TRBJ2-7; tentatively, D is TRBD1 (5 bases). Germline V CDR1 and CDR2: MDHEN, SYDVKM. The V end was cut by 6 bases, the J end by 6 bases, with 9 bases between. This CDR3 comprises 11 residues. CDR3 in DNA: TGTGCCAGCAGAAAACAGGCCGAGCAGTACTTC. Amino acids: CASRKQAEQYF.

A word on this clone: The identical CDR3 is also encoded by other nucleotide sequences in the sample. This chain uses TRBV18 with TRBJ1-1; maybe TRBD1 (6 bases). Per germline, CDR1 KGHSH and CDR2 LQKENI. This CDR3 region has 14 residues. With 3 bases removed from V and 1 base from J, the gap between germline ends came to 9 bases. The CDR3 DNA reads TGTGCCAGCTCACCCTTAGGGGGGAACACTGAAGCTTTCTTT. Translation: CASSPLGGNTEAFF.

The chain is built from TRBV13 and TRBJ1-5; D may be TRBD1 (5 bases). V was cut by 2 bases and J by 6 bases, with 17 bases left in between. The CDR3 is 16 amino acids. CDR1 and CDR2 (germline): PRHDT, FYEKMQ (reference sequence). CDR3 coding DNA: TGTGCCAGCAGCTTATCGGTTGAGCAGGGCGGTCAGCCCCAGCATTTT. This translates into CASSLSVEQGGQPQHF.

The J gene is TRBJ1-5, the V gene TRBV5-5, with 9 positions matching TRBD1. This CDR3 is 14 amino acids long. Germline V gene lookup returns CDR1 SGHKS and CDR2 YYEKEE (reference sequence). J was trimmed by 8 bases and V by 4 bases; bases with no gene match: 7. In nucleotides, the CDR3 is TGTGCCAGCAGCAAACAACAGGGGGCTGAGCCCCAGCATTTT. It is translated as CASSKQQGAEPQHF.

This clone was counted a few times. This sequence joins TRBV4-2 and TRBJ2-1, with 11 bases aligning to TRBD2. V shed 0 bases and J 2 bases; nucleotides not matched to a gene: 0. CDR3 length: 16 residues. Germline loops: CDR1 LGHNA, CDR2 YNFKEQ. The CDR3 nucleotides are TGTGCCAGCAGCCAAGATAGCGGGGGGGCCTACAATGAGCAGTTCTTC. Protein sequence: CASSQDSGGAYNEQFF.

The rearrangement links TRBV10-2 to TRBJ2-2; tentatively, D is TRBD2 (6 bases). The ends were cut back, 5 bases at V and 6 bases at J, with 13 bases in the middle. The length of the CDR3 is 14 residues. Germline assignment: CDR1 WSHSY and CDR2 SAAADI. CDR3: CASSLLWGAGELFF. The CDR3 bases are TGCGCCAGCAGTTTACTATGGGGGGCCGGGGAGCTGTTTTTT.

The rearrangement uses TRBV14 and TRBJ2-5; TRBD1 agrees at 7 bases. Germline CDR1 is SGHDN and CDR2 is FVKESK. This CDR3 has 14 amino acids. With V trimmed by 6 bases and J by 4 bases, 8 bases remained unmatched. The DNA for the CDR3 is TGTGCCAGCAGGAAACAGGGGAATGGAGAGACCCAGTACTTC. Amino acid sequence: CASRKQGNGETQYF.

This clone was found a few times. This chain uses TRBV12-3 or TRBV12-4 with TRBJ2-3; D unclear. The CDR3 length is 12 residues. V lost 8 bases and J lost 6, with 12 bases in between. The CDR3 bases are TGTGCCAGCGGATCTCAGGCGGATACGCAGTATTTT. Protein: CASGSQADTQYF.

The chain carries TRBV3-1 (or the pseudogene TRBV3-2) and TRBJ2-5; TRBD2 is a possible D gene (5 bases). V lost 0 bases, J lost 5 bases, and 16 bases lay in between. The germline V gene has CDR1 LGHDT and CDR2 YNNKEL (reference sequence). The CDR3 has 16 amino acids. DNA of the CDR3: TGTGCCAGCAGCCAAGATAAGAGTAGCGTGGGGGAGACCCAGTACTTC. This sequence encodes CASSQDKSSVGETQYF.

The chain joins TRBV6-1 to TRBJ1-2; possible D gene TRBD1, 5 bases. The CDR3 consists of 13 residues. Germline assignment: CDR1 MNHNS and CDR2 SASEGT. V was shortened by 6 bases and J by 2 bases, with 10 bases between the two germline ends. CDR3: CASRPQENYGYTF. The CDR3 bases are TGTGCCAGCAGACCACAGGAGAACTATGGCTACACCTTC.

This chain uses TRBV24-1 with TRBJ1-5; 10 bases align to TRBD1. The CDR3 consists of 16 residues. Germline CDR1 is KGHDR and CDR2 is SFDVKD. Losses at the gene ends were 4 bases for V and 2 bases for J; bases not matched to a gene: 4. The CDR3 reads CATSDAGTGGNQPQHF. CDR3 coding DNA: TGTGCCACCAGTGACGCCGGGACAGGGGGCAATCAGCCCCAGCATTTT.

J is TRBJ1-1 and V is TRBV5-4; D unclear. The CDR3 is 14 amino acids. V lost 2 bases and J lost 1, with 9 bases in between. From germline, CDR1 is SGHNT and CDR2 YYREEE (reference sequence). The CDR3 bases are TGTGCCAGCAGCTTAAAACTTTCGAACACTGAAGCTTTCTTT. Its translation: CASSLKLSNTEAFF.

CDR3 sequence reads: CASSPRTGGSSPLHF. The DNA of the CDR3 is TGTGCCAGCAGCCCCCGCACAGGGGGAAGTTCACCCCTCCACTTT. V and J are TRBV3-1 (or the pseudogene TRBV3-2) and TRBJ1-6; 8 nucleotides align to TRBD1. The CDR3 runs 15 residues. Per the germline V gene, CDR1 is LGHDT and CDR2 is YNNKEL (reference sequence). V gave up 4 bases and J gave up 9 bases; unmatched junction bases: 8.

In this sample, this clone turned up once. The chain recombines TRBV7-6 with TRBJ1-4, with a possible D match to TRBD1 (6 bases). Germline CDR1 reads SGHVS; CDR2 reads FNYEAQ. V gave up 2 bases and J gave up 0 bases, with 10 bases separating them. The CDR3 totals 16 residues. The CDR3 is CASSLSGDATNEKLFF. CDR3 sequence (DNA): TGTGCCAGCAGCTTATCAGGGGATGCAACTAATGAAAAACTGTTTTTT.

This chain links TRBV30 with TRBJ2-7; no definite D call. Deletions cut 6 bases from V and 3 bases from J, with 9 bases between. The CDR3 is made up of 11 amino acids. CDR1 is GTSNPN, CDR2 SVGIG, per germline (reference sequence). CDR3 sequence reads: CACARGYEQYF. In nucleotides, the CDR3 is TGTGCCTGCGCTCGCGGCTACGAGCAGTACTTC.

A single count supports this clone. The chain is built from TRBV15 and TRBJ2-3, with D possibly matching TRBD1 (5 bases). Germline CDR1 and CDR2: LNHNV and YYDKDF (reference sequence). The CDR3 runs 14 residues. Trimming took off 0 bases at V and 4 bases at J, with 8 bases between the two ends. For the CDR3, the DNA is TGTGCCACCAGCAGAGACAGGGAAGCAGATACGCAGTATTTT. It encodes CATSRDREADTQYF. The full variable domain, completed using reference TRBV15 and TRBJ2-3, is DAMVIQNPRYQVTQFGKPVTLSCSQTLNHNVMYWYQQKSSQAPKLLFHYYDKDFNNEADTPDNFQSRRPNTSFCFLDIRSPGLGDTAMYLCATSRDREADTQYFGPGTRLTVL.

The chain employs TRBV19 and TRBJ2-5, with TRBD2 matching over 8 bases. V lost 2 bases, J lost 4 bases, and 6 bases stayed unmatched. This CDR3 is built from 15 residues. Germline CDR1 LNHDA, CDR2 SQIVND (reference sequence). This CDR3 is CASSIPAGGGETQYF. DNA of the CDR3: TGTGCCAGTAGTATACCGGCGGGGGGTGGAGAGACCCAGTACTTC. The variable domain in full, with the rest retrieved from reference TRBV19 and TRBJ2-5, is DGGITQSPKYLFRKEGQNVTLSCEQNLNHDAMYWYRQDPGQGLRLIYYSQIVNDFQKGDIAEGYSVSREKKESFPLTVTSAQKNPTAFYLCASSIPAGGGETQYFGPGTRLLVL.